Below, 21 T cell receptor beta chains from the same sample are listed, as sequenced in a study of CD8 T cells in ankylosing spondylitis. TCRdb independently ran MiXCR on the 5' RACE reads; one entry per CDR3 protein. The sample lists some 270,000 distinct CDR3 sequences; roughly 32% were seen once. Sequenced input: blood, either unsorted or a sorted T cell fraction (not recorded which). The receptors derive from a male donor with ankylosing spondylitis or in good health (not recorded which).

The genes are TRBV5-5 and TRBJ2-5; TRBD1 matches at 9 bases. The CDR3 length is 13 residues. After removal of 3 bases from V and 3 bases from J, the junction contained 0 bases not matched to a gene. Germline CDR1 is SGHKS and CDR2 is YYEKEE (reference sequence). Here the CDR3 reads CASSWDREETQYF. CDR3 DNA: TGTGCCAGCAGCTGGGACAGGGAAGAGACCCAGTACTTC.

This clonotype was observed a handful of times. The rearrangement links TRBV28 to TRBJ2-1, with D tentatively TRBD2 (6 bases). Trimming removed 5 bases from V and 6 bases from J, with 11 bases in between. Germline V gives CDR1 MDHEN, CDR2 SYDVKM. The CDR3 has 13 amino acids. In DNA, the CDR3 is TGTGCCAGCAGTCCGGGGGAATTCAATGAGCAGTTCTTC. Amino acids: CASSPGEFNEQFF.

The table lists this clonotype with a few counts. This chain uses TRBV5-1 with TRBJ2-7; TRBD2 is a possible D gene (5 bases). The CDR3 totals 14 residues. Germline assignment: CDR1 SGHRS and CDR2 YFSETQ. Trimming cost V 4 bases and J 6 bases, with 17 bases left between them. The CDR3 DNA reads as TGCGCCAGCAGCGTGACATCGGGATCGGCCGAGCAGTACTTC. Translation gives CASSVTSGSAEQYF.

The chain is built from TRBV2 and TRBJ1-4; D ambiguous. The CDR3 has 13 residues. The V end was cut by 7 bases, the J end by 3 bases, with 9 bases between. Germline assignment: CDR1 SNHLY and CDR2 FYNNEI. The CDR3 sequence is CASITDPNEKLFF. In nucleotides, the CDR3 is TGTGCCAGCATCACGGACCCTAATGAAAAACTGTTTTTT.

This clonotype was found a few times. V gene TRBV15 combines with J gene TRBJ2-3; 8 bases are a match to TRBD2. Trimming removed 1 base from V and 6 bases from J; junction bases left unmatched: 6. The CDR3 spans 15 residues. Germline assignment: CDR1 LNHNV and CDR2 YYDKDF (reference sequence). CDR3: CATSRGERGLDTQYF. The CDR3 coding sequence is TGTGCCACCAGCAGAGGGGAGCGGGGGTTGGATACGCAGTATTTT.

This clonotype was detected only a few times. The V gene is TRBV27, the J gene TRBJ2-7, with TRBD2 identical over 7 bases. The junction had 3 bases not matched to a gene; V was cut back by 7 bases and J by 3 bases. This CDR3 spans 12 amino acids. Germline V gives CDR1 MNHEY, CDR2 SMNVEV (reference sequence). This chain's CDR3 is CASTGEGYEQYF. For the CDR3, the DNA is TGTGCCAGCACCGGGGAGGGCTACGAGCAGTACTTC.

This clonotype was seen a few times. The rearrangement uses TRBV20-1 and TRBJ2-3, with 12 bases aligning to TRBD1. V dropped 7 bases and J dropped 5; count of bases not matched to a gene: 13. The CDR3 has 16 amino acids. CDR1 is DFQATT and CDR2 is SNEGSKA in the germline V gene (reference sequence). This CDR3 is CSGIGTGGVSGDTQYF. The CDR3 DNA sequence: TGCAGTGGTATTGGGACAGGGGGCGTTAGTGGAGATACGCAGTATTTT.

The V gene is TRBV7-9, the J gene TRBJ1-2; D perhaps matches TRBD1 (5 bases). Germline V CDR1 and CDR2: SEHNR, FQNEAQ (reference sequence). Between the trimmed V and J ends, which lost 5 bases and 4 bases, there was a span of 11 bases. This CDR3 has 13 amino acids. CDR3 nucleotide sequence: TGTGCCAGCAGCAGGCCGGGACCCTATGGCTACACCTTC. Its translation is CASSRPGPYGYTF.

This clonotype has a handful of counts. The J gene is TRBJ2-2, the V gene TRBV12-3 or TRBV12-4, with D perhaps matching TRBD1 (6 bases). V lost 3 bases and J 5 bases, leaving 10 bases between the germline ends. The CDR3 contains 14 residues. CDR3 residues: CASSLWQGTGELFF. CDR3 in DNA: TGTGCCAGCAGTTTGTGGCAGGGGACCGGGGAGCTGTTTTTT.

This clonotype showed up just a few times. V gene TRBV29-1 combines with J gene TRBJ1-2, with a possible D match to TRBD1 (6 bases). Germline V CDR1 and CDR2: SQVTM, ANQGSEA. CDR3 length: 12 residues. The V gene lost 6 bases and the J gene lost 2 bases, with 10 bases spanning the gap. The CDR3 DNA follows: TGCAGCGTAACACAGGGAAACTATGGCTACACCTTC. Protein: CSVTQGNYGYTF.

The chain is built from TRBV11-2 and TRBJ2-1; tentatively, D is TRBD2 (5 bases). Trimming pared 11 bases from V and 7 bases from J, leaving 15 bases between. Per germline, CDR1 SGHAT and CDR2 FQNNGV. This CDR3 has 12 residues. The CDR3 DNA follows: TGTGCCGTAGAGGGTATCCCTAATGAGCAGTTCTTC. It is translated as CAVEGIPNEQFF.

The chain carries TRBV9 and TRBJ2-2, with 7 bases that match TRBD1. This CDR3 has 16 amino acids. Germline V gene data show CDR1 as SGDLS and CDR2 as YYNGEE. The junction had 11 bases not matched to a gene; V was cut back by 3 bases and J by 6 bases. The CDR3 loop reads CASSGHGTALPGELFF. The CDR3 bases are TGTGCCAGCAGCGGACACGGGACAGCGCTACCCGGGGAGCTGTTTTTT.

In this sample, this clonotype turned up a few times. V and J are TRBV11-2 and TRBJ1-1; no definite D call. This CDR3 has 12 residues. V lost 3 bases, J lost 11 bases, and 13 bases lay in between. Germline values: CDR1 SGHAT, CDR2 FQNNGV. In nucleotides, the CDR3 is TGTGCCAGCAGCTTGGGCCGCGAGGTGGCTTTCTTT. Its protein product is CASSLGREVAFF. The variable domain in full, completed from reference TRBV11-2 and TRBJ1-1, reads EAGVAQSPRYKIIEKRQSVAFWCNPISGHATLYWYQQILGQGPKLLIQFQNNGVVDDSQLPKDRFSAERLKGVDSTLKIQPAKLEDSAVYLCASSLGREVAFFGQGTRLTVV.

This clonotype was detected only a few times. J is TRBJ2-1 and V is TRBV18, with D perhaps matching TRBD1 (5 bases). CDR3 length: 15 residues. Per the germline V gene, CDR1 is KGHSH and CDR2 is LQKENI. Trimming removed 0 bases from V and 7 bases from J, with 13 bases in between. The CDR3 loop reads CASSPPQGTRNEQFF. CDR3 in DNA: TGTGCCAGCTCACCACCGCAGGGTACAAGAAATGAGCAGTTCTTC. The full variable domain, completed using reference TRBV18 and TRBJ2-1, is NAGVMQNPRHLVRRRGQEARLRCSPMKGHSHVYWYRQLPEEGLKFMVYLQKENIIDESGMPKERFSAEFPKEGPSILRIQQVVRGDSAAYFCASSPPQGTRNEQFFGPGTRLTVL.

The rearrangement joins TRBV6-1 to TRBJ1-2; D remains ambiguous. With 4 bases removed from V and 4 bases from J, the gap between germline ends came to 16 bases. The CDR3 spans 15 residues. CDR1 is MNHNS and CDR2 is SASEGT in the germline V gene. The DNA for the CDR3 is TGTGCCAGCAGTGCCGAACTACAGACGACCTATGGCTACACCTTC. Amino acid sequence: CASSAELQTTYGYTF.

CDR3 coding DNA: TGCAGTGCTAATCGACTAGCGGGGGCCCGATACGAGCAGTACTTC. Protein sequence: CSANRLAGARYEQYF. This chain uses TRBV20-1 with TRBJ2-7; 12 bases are a match to TRBD2. Trimming removed 4 bases from V and 4 bases from J; junction bases left unmatched: 8. The CDR3 contains 15 residues. Germline CDR1 is DFQATT and CDR2 is SNEGSKA (reference sequence).

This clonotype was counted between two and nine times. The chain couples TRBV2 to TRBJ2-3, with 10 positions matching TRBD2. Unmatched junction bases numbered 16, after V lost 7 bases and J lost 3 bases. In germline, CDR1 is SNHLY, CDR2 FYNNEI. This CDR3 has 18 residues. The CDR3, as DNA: TGTGCCAGCATCCTAGCGGGGGCCGGACACACCCGTACAGATACGCAGTATTTT. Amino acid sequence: CASILAGAGHTRTDTQYF.

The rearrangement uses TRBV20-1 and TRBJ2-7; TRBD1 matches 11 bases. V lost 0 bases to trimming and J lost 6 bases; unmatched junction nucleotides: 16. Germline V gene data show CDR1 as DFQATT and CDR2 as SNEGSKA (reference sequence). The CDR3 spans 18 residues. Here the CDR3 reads CSARDSRAGTGGRGEQYF. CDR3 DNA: TGCAGTGCTAGAGATTCAAGAGCCGGGACAGGGGGAAGGGGCGAGCAGTACTTC.

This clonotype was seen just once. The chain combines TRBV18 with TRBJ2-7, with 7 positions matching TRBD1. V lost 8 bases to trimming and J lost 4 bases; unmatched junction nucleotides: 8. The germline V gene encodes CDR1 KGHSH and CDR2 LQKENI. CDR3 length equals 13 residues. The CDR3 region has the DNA TGTGCCAGCGGCAGGGGGTTGGAGTACGAGCAGTACTTC. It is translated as CASGRGLEYEQYF.

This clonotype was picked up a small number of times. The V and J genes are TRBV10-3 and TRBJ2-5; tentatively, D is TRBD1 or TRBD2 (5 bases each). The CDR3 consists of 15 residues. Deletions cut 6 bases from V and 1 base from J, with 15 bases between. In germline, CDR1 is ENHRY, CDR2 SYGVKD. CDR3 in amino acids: CAISPDGTFQETQYF. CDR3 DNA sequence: TGTGCCATCAGCCCAGACGGGACGTTCCAAGAGACCCAGTACTTC.

The CDR3 coding sequence is TGCAGTGCTCCTAGCGGGGGGGACGGTGAGCAGTTCTTC. Its protein is CSAPSGGDGEQFF. The chain couples TRBV20-1 to TRBJ2-1, with TRBD2 identical over 12 bases. Germline loops: CDR1 DFQATT, CDR2 SNEGSKA (reference sequence). V was pared by 5 bases and J by 9 bases, with 5 bases of the junction left unmatched. The CDR3 has 13 amino acids.